This entry concerns a single TCR beta chain. Its antigen specificity is not known. Base qualities are not provided; no much larger clone lies one nucleotide away. The CDR3 numbers 13 residues from cysteine through phenylalanine. Kept here is only the CDR3 DNA, which spans 39 bases and is read in frame from base 1. CDR1 and CDR2 (LNHNV, YYDKDF) derive from the germline V gene (reference sequence). The germline ends are 13 bases apart after V is trimmed by 6 bases and J by 5 bases. This record comes from a study of T-cell memory formation after mild COVID-19 (dated by TCRdb to about 2021). With respect to the entire study: Most TCR sequence clusters were specific to one of the two donors. The cohort was made up of two young adult volunteers, one female and one male, who were previously healthy. Longitudinal TCRalpha and TCRbeta repertoire sequencing tracked T-cell clones expanding and contracting after mild COVID-19 in two donors. The paper's findings and limits, for the study overall: Contracting CD4+ clones were located mainly in the CM and EM memory subsets, whereas CD8+ clones were found to be enriched in EMRA. The study included only a couple of mild cases, and larger cohorts that include severe cases with pre-infection samples were judged to be necessary. The second-wave clones that peaked on day 37 were not confirmed to be SARS-CoV-2 specific. Some responding clones were detected in pre-infection memory, which suggested that pre-existing cross-reactive memory T cells had joined the SARS-CoV-2 response. Balanced CD4/CD8 phenotypes were observed for clones contracting from day 15 to 85, whereas a bias towards CD4+ was observed for a second wave of clones expanding from day 15 to 37.

Ficoll-Paque density gradient centrifugation was the method used to isolate PBMCs. TCRdb records Illumina NovaSeq 6000 as the sequencer. TCRalpha and TCRbeta cDNA libraries were constructed by 5'RACE with constant-segment primers, with sample barcodes and unique molecular identifiers being introduced. RNA was extracted from every sample with Trizol reagent. Libraries were amplified in two PCR steps, with a second sample barcode and Illumina TruSeq adapters added in the second step. Sequencing of libraries was performed on an Illumina NovaSeq with 2 x 150 bp paired-end reads. In the original analysis: Demultiplexing of reads and collapsing into UMI-guided consensus sequences were performed with migec v1.2.7. With mixcr v2.1.11, UMI consensuses were aligned to TRA and TRB V and J templates and assembled into clonotypes. A clonotype was counted as expanded or contracted only when both edgeR and NoisET called the clonotype significant, with the noise models trained on biological replicates. For edgeR calls, the thresholds were a false discovery rate-adjusted p below 0.01 and a log2 fold-change of 1. As an exploratory analysis of dynamics, max-normalized trajectories of the 1000 most abundant clonotypes were examined with PCA combined with hierarchical clustering. Separately sequenced CD4+ and CD8+ repertoires were used to assign a CD4 or CD8 phenotype to each responding clone. TCRdb reanalyzed the raw reads on its own, using fastp at Q25 for trimming and MiXCR for clone calling, and kept in-frame beta chains. Entries that share a CDR3 protein sequence are merged under the most common genes and DNA. The V and J calls were not made by the authors but by TCRdb's processing. The sample has 250,000 to 400,000 distinct CDR3 sequences on record, roughly 13% of them singletons. Roughly a fifth of the sample rests with the top ten.

The TCR originated in a man younger than 30 who had mild COVID-19 (a few samples of this study predate the infection). The sample titles of this study are shuffled in the database, so cell type and time point are left out; the donor was told from shared clones. Here the chain combines TRBV15 and TRBJ2-5; TRBD1 is a weak D gene call, 6 bases matching. Specimen: PBMCs or a T cell subset sorted from them (not recorded which). The DNA reads as follows: TGTGCCACCAGGAGGGGGTCGAAGGAGACCCAGTACTTC. Translation gives CATRRGSKETQYF. With the portions outside the CDR3 filled from the reference TRBV15 and TRBJ2-5 genes, the complete variable region becomes DAMVIQNPRYQVTQFGKPVTLSCSQTLNHNVMYWYQQKSSQAPKLLFHYYDKDFNNEADTPDNFQSRRPNTSFCFLDIRSPGLGDTAMYLCATRRGSKETQYFGPGTRLLVL.